What follows describes a single T cell receptor (beta chain). Its cognate antigen has yet to be identified. Base qualities are missing; no much larger clone stands one base away. The data belong to a study of T cell responses to AZD1222 COVID-19 vaccine (dated by TCRdb to the early 2020s). The study in broad terms: A total of 230 to 250 trial participants underwent TCR sequencing, of whom about 200 received two doses of AZD1222 and about 25 received two doses of the MenACWY control vaccine. Trial participants were enrolled into age subgroups of 18-55, 56-69 and 70-plus years, which contained approximately 150, 28 and 58 TCR-sequenced participants, respectively. The full study reports these points: Participants were mostly white British and included more females than males, and it was suggested by the authors that clonal diversity may have been underestimated. Only a handful of AZD1222 recipients were SARS-CoV-2 seropositive at baseline, limiting conclusions about previously exposed vaccinees. Epitopes outside the regions mutated in the B.1.351 and B.1.1.7 variants were reportedly recognized by nearly half of the unique spike-specific TCRs. Because no day 14 peak-response samples were available, the repertoires could be characterized only after the peak T cell response. In the small 56-69-year group, the increase in depth fell short of significance, most likely because of low power. The vaccine-associated CD4 TCRs covered the entire spike protein, and the dominant responses fell in regions 160-218 and 743-854. After two AZD1222 doses, spike-specific TCR breadth and depth were significantly higher than at day 0 and than in MenACWY recipients.

For CDR1 and CDR2, the germline V gene (reference sequence) lists LNHDA and SQIVND. The CDR3 goes from the cysteine to the phenylalanine over 13 residues. Left in the record is the CDR3 DNA by itself, 39 bases read in frame from the first base. Germline trimming amounts to 7 bases on V and 8 bases on J, with 8 as the count of junction bases outside the gene matches. The CDR3 regions of human TCRbeta chains were analyzed by immunosequencing. The published analysis was carried out like this. Repertoire TCRs were checked for matches against a reference library of SARS-CoV-2-specific TCRs that had been generated using the MIRA antigen-specificity platform. Breadth meant the fraction of unique TCRs that were SARS-CoV-2-associated, whereas depth meant the fraction of total T cells that were SARS-CoV-2-associated. Each spike-specific TCR was assigned to its reactive spike region and to a CD4 or CD8 class using the MIRA data. Log10-transformed breadth and depth values were compared by one-way ANOVA with Sidak's multiple comparisons tests. What TCRdb holds here is the immuneACCESS table cut down to in-frame rearrangements. Part of the clones is not present; checked against another copy, under half of the missing clones reflect an unresolved V gene, and the others are unexplained. That table is the source of V, J and clone size, and D and trimming were worked out from the DNA. For this sample the table gives 95,000 to 150,000 clones, of which about 92% were detected only once. 4% to 6% of the sample is taken by the ten largest.

The time point label on this specimen signifies: about 28 days (+/-7) after the second vaccine dose. AZD1222 recipients with second doses at about 4 weeks or about 12 weeks were pooled, because spike-specific TCR depth and breadth did not differ between schedules. Samples from vaccinated people were obtained from the UK trials COV001 and COV002, which included a single-blind randomized controlled phase 2/3 trial of AZD1222 (ChAdOx1 nCoV-19) in healthy adults. Trial participant PBMC samples were collected at day 0 and day 28 after the second dose for TCRbeta chain sequencing. The chain was built from TRBV19 and TRBJ2-7, with 10 bases aligning to TRBD2. Sequences were derived from peripheral blood, sampled 28 days after the second AZD1222 dose. The sequence was collected from an adult who received the AZD1222 COVID-19 vaccine. The bases are TGTGCCAGTAAGGCTAGCGGGAGTTCACAGCAGTACTTC. This sequence encodes CASKASGSSQQYF.